Each of the 25 T cell receptor beta chains below was sequenced from the same sample in a study of blood T cell repertoires in COVID-19. Assay used: immunoSEQ multiplex PCR; TCRdb lists only in-frame clones, some missing. The sample comprises 200,000 to 250,000 clones, over 75% of which are singletons, and about 5% rests with the top ten. The source material was peripheral blood. Source of these receptors: a human donor in a cohort sampled during active COVID-19.

The chain uses TRBV6-5 and TRBJ1-5; 9 bases match TRBD1. CDR1 is MNHEY, CDR2 SVGAGI, per germline. This CDR3 has 15 amino acids. The ends lost 6 bases at V and 7 bases at J; junction bases unmatched: 10. DNA of the CDR3: TGTGCCAGCAGCCGGGACAGGGATCCCGGGCAGCCCCAGCATTTT. Translation: CASSRDRDPGQPQHF.

This clone appeared once. This chain uses TRBV7-2 with TRBJ2-7; 14 nucleotides line up with TRBD2. V shed 5 bases and J 7 bases; nucleotides not matched to a gene: 7. CDR3 length equals 15 residues. In germline, CDR1 is SGHTA, CDR2 FQGNSA. This CDR3 reads CASSERTSGRSEQYF. In DNA form, the CDR3 reads TGTGCCAGCAGCGAGAGGACTAGCGGGAGGAGTGAGCAGTACTTC.

The J gene is TRBJ2-7, the V gene TRBV4-1; D gene uncertain. The CDR3 consists of 11 residues. V was cut by 1 base and J by 5 bases, with 3 bases left in between. The germline gives CDR1 MGHRA, CDR2 YSYEKL. The CDR3 loop reads CASSQANEQYF. For the CDR3, the DNA is TGCGCCAGCAGCCAAGCCAACGAGCAGTACTTC.

This chain uses TRBV7-2 with TRBJ2-7, with 11 bases that match TRBD1. This CDR3 is 15 amino acids long. V shed 4 bases and J 6 bases; nucleotides not matched to a gene: 8. From germline, CDR1 is SGHTA and CDR2 FQGNSA. The CDR3 here is CASSSRPGQGGEQYF. CDR3 in DNA: TGTGCCAGCAGCTCTCGCCCGGGACAGGGGGGCGAGCAGTACTTC.

This sequence joins TRBV28 and TRBJ2-7, with D possibly being TRBD1 (7 bases). V lost 5 bases to trimming and J lost 0 bases, with 11 bases between them. There are 14 residues in the CDR3. CDR1 and CDR2 from the germline V gene are MDHEN and SYDVKM. The CDR3 is CASSQGGSSYEQYF. CDR3 DNA: TGTGCCAGCAGTCAGGGGGGATCCTCCTACGAGCAGTACTTC.

This sequence joins TRBV14 and TRBJ2-1; TRBD2 agrees at 11 bases. The length of the CDR3 is 16 residues. J lost 5 bases, V lost 4 bases, and 7 bases had no gene match. CDR1 SGHDN and CDR2 FVKESK come from the germline V gene. CDR3 region: CASSLRTSGQNNEQFF. CDR3 bases: TGTGCCAGCAGCCTCCGGACTAGCGGGCAAAACAATGAGCAGTTCTTC. Combining the CDR3 with reference TRBV14 and TRBJ2-1 gives the whole variable domain EAGVTQFPSHSVIEKGQTVTLRCDPISGHDNLYWYRRVMGKEIKFLLHFVKESKQDESGMPNNRFLAERTGGTYSTLKVQPAELEDSGVYFCASSLRTSGQNNEQFFGPGTRLTVL.

This rearrangement joins TRBV4-3 to TRBJ2-5, with 10 bases identical to TRBD2. The ends lost 0 bases at V and 3 bases at J; junction bases unmatched: 10. Germline V gene data show CDR1 as LGHNA and CDR2 as YSLEER. This CDR3 comprises 18 residues. The CDR3 bases are TGCGCCAGCAGCCAAGACGCTAGCGGGAGCTTGGGAGAAGAGACCCAGTACTTC. Translated, it gives CASSQDASGSLGEETQYF.

The chain combines TRBV30 with TRBJ2-1; 7 positions match TRBD1. In germline, CDR1 is GTSNPN, CDR2 SVGIG (reference sequence). This CDR3 region has 14 residues. With V trimmed by 0 bases and J by 6 bases, 5 bases remained unmatched. In DNA, the CDR3 is TGTGCCTGGAGTGTAGGGGGCTCGGGCAATGAGCAGTTCTTC. Translating it yields CAWSVGGSGNEQFF.

The chain couples TRBV12-3 or TRBV12-4 to TRBJ2-7; D is undetermined. Deletions cut 7 bases from V and 3 bases from J, with 13 bases between. The CDR3 covers 13 residues. The CDR3 loop is CASTLVPGYEQYF. The CDR3 DNA sequence: TGTGCCAGCACCCTCGTACCGGGCTACGAGCAGTACTTC.

V and J are TRBV5-4 and TRBJ2-7, with 7 bases lining up with TRBD2. CDR1 and CDR2 from the germline V gene are SGHNT and YYREEE (reference sequence). Trimming at V came to 0 bases and at J to 6 bases, leaving 9 bases not matched to a gene. The CDR3 spans 15 residues. The CDR3 here is CASSLEWREPSEQYF. The CDR3 coding sequence is TGTGCCAGCAGCTTGGAGTGGCGGGAGCCCTCCGAGCAGTACTTC.

This clone showed up just a few times. The CDR3 loop reads CASSIDNGLAGEQFF. DNA of the CDR3: TGTGCCAGTAGTATAGATAACGGACTAGCCGGTGAGCAGTTCTTC. The V and J genes are TRBV19 and TRBJ2-1; 8 bases match TRBD2. Losses at the gene ends were 0 bases for V and 9 bases for J; bases not matched to a gene: 7. Germline V gene data show CDR1 as LNHDA and CDR2 as SQIVND (reference sequence). There are 15 residues in the CDR3. Looking up the rest from reference TRBV19 and TRBJ2-1 gives the full variable domain: DGGITQSPKYLFRKEGQNVTLSCEQNLNHDAMYWYRQDPGQGLRLIYYSQIVNDFQKGDIAEGYSVSREKKESFPLTVTSAQKNPTAFYLCASSIDNGLAGEQFFGPGTRLTVL.

This clone is a singleton in its sample. The V call is TRBV5-6, the J call TRBJ2-5; 7 bases are shared with TRBD1. The germline gives CDR1 SGHDT, CDR2 YYEEEE. Germline trimming cut 5 bases from V and 3 bases from J; bases unmatched to any gene: 4. This CDR3 comprises 13 residues. The CDR3 sequence is CASSTGQKETQYF. For the CDR3, the DNA is TGTGCCAGCAGTACGGGACAGAAAGAGACCCAGTACTTC. Combining the CDR3 with reference TRBV5-6 and TRBJ2-5 gives the whole variable domain DAGVTQSPTHLIKTRGQQVTLRCSPKSGHDTVSWYQQALGQGPQFIFQYYEEEERQRGNFPDRFSGHQFPNYSSELNVNALLLGDSALYLCASSTGQKETQYFGPGTRLLVL.

The gene calls are TRBV9 and TRBJ2-7, with 7 positions matching TRBD1. Germline CDR1 is SGDLS and CDR2 is YYNGEE. Trimming cost V 4 bases and J 0 bases; bases outside gene matches: 10. The CDR3 runs to 16 residues. CDR3 coding DNA: TGTGCCAGCAGCCCCAGGGGACAGCCGATCTCCTACGAGCAGTACTTC. Residues: CASSPRGQPISYEQYF.

The chain uses TRBV2 and TRBJ2-3; TRBD2 matches at 9 bases. The V gene's germline CDR1 is SNHLY and CDR2 FYNNEI. Germline trimming cut 10 bases from V and 3 bases from J; bases unmatched to any gene: 14. The CDR3 spans 16 residues. As DNA, the CDR3 is TGTGCCATCACCTCCAAACGCGGGAGGGCAACAGATACGCAGTATTTT. Its protein is CAITSKRGRATDTQYF.

The chain couples TRBV6-5 to TRBJ2-2; TRBD1 might be the D (6 bases). The germline gives CDR1 MNHEY, CDR2 SVGAGI. Between the trimmed V and J ends, which lost 7 bases and 3 bases, there was a span of 15 bases. The CDR3 is 15 amino acids. For the CDR3, the DNA is TGTGCCAGCAAGTTGACAGGCACCTACACCGGGGAGCTGTTTTTT. Amino acid sequence: CASKLTGTYTGELFF.

This rearrangement joins TRBV24-1 to TRBJ2-7; possible D gene TRBD2, 5 bases. This CDR3 is built from 15 residues. Trimming removed 5 bases at V and 4 bases at J, with 17 bases between. CDR1 and CDR2 from the germline V gene are KGHDR and SFDVKD. Written as DNA, the CDR3 is TGTGCCACCAGTGGGTTTGGGCTAGCCGGATACGAGCAGTACTTC. Amino acids: CATSGFGLAGYEQYF.

This clone has only one observation. The V and J genes are TRBV7-2 and TRBJ2-7; D is possibly TRBD2 (5 bases). The V end lost 2 bases, the J end lost 3 bases, and 17 bases lay between the germline ends. Germline V gene sequence: CDR1 SGHTA, CDR2 FQGNSA. There are 16 residues in the CDR3. For the CDR3, the DNA is TGTGCCAGCAGCTTATACAGCGGCCGCTCTTACTACGAGCAGTACTTC. Amino acids: CASSLYSGRSYYEQYF.

The CDR3: CASSYATRGDTQYF. CDR3 nucleotide sequence: TGTGCCAGCAGTTACGCCACGCGGGGGGATACGCAGTATTTT. This chain joins TRBV6-2 or TRBV6-3 and TRBJ2-3; TRBD2 matches at 7 bases. The germline gives CDR1 MNHEY, CDR2 SVGEGT. J was trimmed by 6 bases and V by 2 bases; bases with no gene match: 5. There are 14 residues in the CDR3.

The CDR3 is CASSLQSAGNTIYF. DNA of the CDR3: TGTGCCAGCAGCTTACAATCAGCTGGAAACACCATATATTTT. This chain uses TRBV7-2 with TRBJ1-3, with D uncertain. The CDR3 contains 14 residues. Trimming left V 2 bases short and J 2 bases short, with 7 bases between. The germline V gene encodes CDR1 SGHTA and CDR2 FQGNSA.

This chain links TRBV10-3 with TRBJ1-2; a weak D match, TRBD1 (6 bases). The V and J ends lost 6 bases and 5 bases respectively, with 13 bases between them. The CDR3 runs 13 residues. Germline CDR1 reads ENHRY; CDR2 reads SYGVKD. CDR3: CAIRSTGPYGYTF. CDR3 nucleotide sequence: TGTGCCATCAGATCGACAGGTCCTTATGGCTACACCTTC.

This rearrangement joins TRBV7-2 to TRBJ1-1; D ambiguous. Trimming left V 2 bases short and J 1 base short, with 8 bases between. Germline CDR1 SGHTA, CDR2 FQGNSA. This CDR3 contains 14 residues. The CDR3 reads CASSLWHPNTEAFF. Written as DNA, the CDR3 is TGTGCCAGCAGCTTATGGCATCCGAACACTGAAGCTTTCTTT.

The rearrangement links TRBV6-4 to TRBJ2-1; tentative D call: TRBD2 (5 bases). V lost 4 bases and J lost 8, with 9 bases in between. Germline CDR1 MRHNA, CDR2 SNTAGT. The CDR3 consists of 12 residues. The CDR3 DNA is TGTGCCAGCAGTGCCAGCGGCGATGAGCAGTTCTTC. Translating gives CASSASGDEQFF.

This clone came up once. The chain has TRBV27 and TRBJ1-1, with D possibly being TRBD1 (6 bases). The CDR3 is made up of 11 amino acids. Germline V CDR1 and CDR2: MNHEY, SMNVEV (reference sequence). The V end lost 5 bases, the J end lost 8 bases, and 9 bases lay between the germline ends. DNA of the CDR3: TGTGCCAGCAGTACAACAGGGGAAGCTTTCTTT. Protein sequence: CASSTTGEAFF.

The V and J genes are TRBV11-3 and TRBJ2-3, with 14 nucleotides matching TRBD2. CDR1 is SGHNT, CDR2 YENEEA, per germline. The J segment lost 5 bases and the V segment lost 5 bases, leaving 3 bases of the junction unmatched. The CDR3 loop spans 15 amino acids. The CDR3 bases are TGTGCCAGCAGCCGACTAGCGGGAGGGCAAGATACGCAGTATTTT. Translation gives CASSRLAGGQDTQYF.

The CDR3 sequence: CASRPGTGVGANVLTF. CDR3 coding DNA: TGTGCCAGCAGGCCCGGGACAGGGGTCGGGGCCAACGTCCTGACTTTC. This sequence joins TRBV2 and TRBJ2-6; 10 bases match TRBD1. The CDR3 has 16 amino acids. V was pared by 6 bases and J by 4 bases, with 6 bases of the junction left unmatched. The germline V gene has CDR1 SNHLY and CDR2 FYNNEI.